These 30 T cell receptor beta chains were all obtained from the same sample, sequenced in a study of T cell changes during pregnancy in multiple sclerosis. Libraries were prepared by immunoSEQ multiplex PCR; TCRdb keeps only in-frame clonotypes and omits some of them. Of some 71,000 clones listed, roughly 94% are singletons. Sequenced material: peripheral blood, taken after pregnancy. The receptor set was obtained from a female donor with multiple sclerosis, enrolled in a pregnancy study.

This chain connects TRBV19 to TRBJ2-2; a possible D gene is TRBD1 (7 bases). The CDR3 totals 14 residues. The V gene lost 8 bases and the J gene lost 1 base, with 11 bases spanning the gap. Germline-derived CDR1 and CDR2 are LNHDA and SQIVND (reference sequence). The CDR3 reads CASAGGWNTGELFF. The CDR3 DNA sequence: TGTGCCAGTGCAGGGGGGTGGAACACCGGGGAGCTGTTTTTT.

The chain joins TRBV14 to TRBJ1-2, with 8 bases matching TRBD1. CDR1 and CDR2 (germline): SGHDN, FVKESK. CDR3 length: 15 residues. V shed 2 bases, J shed 4 bases, and the junction held 6 bases outside the gene matches. The DNA for the CDR3 is TGTGCCAGCAGCCAACGCAGGGGGCTCGGCTATGGCTACACCTTC. Translating gives CASSQRRGLGYGYTF. The full variable domain, rest sourced from reference TRBV14 and TRBJ1-2, is EAGVTQFPSHSVIEKGQTVTLRCDPISGHDNLYWYRRVMGKEIKFLLHFVKESKQDESGMPNNRFLAERTGGTYSTLKVQPAELEDSGVYFCASSQRRGLGYGYTFGSGTRLTVV.

J is TRBJ1-5 and V is TRBV27; D is perhaps TRBD1 (6 bases). Germline V gene sequence: CDR1 MNHEY, CDR2 SMNVEV (reference sequence). The ends were cut back, 11 bases at V and 4 bases at J, with 15 bases in the middle. This CDR3 comprises 13 residues. The CDR3 DNA follows: TGTGCCTCAGCGGGGGCCTTAAATCAGCCCCAGCATTTT. It specifies CASAGALNQPQHF.

V usage is TRBV6-5 and J usage is TRBJ2-5, with a weak D call TRBD1 (5 bases). The CDR3 runs to 13 residues. The germline V gene has CDR1 MNHEY and CDR2 SVGAGI. V was shortened by 4 bases and J by 3 bases, with 9 bases between the two germline ends. This CDR3 is CASSFAREETQYF. The CDR3 DNA reads TGTGCCAGCAGTTTTGCCAGGGAAGAGACCCAGTACTTC.

The genes are TRBV6-5 and TRBJ2-1, with D possibly being TRBD2 (5 bases). V lost 4 bases and J 10 bases, leaving 11 bases between the germline ends. This CDR3 comprises 12 residues. Germline CDR1 reads MNHEY; CDR2 reads SVGAGI. The CDR3 loop is CASSSLAKEQFF. As DNA, the CDR3 is TGTGCCAGCAGTTCGTTAGCGAAAGAGCAGTTCTTC.

The chain uses TRBV18 and TRBJ2-3, with D possibly matching TRBD1 (6 bases). The ends were cut back, 2 bases at V and 0 bases at J, with 9 bases in the middle. CDR3 length equals 15 residues. Germline V gene sequence: CDR1 KGHSH, CDR2 LQKENI. As DNA, the CDR3 is TGTGCCAGCTCACCAGACAGGACTAGCACAGATACGCAGTATTTT. This gives the protein CASSPDRTSTDTQYF.

The chain combines TRBV28 with TRBJ1-1, with TRBD1 as a possible D gene (5 bases). Germline CDR1 reads MDHEN; CDR2 reads SYDVKM. The CDR3 sequence is 14 residues long. The V gene lost 3 bases and the J gene lost 10 bases, with 18 bases spanning the gap. CDR3 amino acids: CASSLERTQRGAFF. CDR3 nucleotide sequence: TGTGCCAGCAGTTTGGAGAGGACCCAAAGGGGAGCTTTCTTT.

The chain employs TRBV6-1 and TRBJ2-1; a possible D gene is TRBD1 (6 bases). The CDR3 is made up of 16 amino acids. Per the germline V gene, CDR1 is MNHNS and CDR2 is SASEGT. Between the trimmed V and J ends, which lost 3 bases and 4 bases, there was a span of 16 bases. The CDR3 DNA follows: TGTGCCAGCAGTGACAGGGGTTTAATTCTTTACAATGAGCAGTTCTTC. It specifies CASSDRGLILYNEQFF.

The chain has TRBV18 and TRBJ2-7; possible D gene TRBD1, 6 bases. CDR3 size: 14 residues. The germline CDR1 and CDR2 sequences are KGHSH and LQKENI. V lost 3 bases, J lost 3 bases, and 12 bases lay in between. The CDR3 spells CASSPRDTDYEQYF. In DNA, the CDR3 is TGTGCCAGCTCACCCCGGGACACCGACTACGAGCAGTACTTC. The full variable domain, its missing parts supplied by reference TRBV18 and TRBJ2-7, is NAGVMQNPRHLVRRRGQEARLRCSPMKGHSHVYWYRQLPEEGLKFMVYLQKENIIDESGMPKERFSAEFPKEGPSILRIQQVVRGDSAAYFCASSPRDTDYEQYFGPGTRLTVT.

J is TRBJ2-7 and V is TRBV2, with 12 positions matching TRBD1. V trimming: 2 bases; J trimming: 5 bases; junction bases outside the gene matches: 4. Germline assignment: CDR1 SNHLY and CDR2 FYNNEI. This CDR3 is built from 15 residues. CDR3 nucleotides: TGTGCCAGCAGTGAACTCGGGACAGGGGGCAACGAGCAGTACTTC. This encodes CASSELGTGGNEQYF.

The gene calls are TRBV7-2 and TRBJ2-7; 11 bases fit TRBD2. J was trimmed by 5 bases and V by 3 bases; bases with no gene match: 3. Germline assignment: CDR1 SGHTA and CDR2 FQGNSA. This CDR3 spans 14 amino acids. Here the CDR3 DNA reads TGTGCCAGCAGCTTCCCGGGACTAGCGGACGAGCAGTACTTC. Its translation: CASSFPGLADEQYF.

V is TRBV25-1 and J is TRBJ2-2, with 8 bases identical to TRBD1. V dropped 6 bases and J dropped 5; count of bases not matched to a gene: 5. Germline-derived CDR1 and CDR2 are MGHDK and SYGVNS. This CDR3 comprises 14 residues. The CDR3 region is CASSGQGGTGELFF. Written as DNA, the CDR3 is TGTGCCAGCAGCGGACAGGGCGGGACCGGGGAGCTGTTTTTT.

The gene calls are TRBV19 and TRBJ2-4; TRBD2 aligns across 13 bases. V gave up 3 bases and J gave up 1 base; unmatched junction bases: 15. The germline V gene has CDR1 LNHDA and CDR2 SQIVND (reference sequence). The length of the CDR3 is 21 residues. DNA of the CDR3: TGTGCCAGTAGTATCCGAGGCTCGAGACTAGCGGGAGGATCGGCCAAAAACATTCAGTACTTC. Its translation is CASSIRGSRLAGGSAKNIQYF.

The V call is TRBV6-6, the J call TRBJ1-3, with 7 bases matching TRBD1. The CDR3 totals 15 residues. Looked up from germline, CDR1 is MNHNY and CDR2 is SVGAGI (reference sequence). The J segment lost 2 bases and the V segment lost 4 bases, leaving 5 bases of the junction unmatched. The chain's CDR3 is CASSFSGGTGNTIYF. CDR3 nucleotides: TGTGCCAGCAGTTTTTCAGGGGGAACTGGAAACACCATATATTTT.

The chain carries TRBV7-9 and TRBJ2-7; 9 nucleotides agree with TRBD2. Germline CDR1 and CDR2: SEHNR and FQNEAQ (reference sequence). J gave up 7 bases and V 0 bases, and 16 bases lay outside the gene matches. The CDR3 spans 18 residues. Written as DNA, the CDR3 is TGTGCCAGCAGCTTAGCGGCAGGAGGGGTAGCGGGAGTAAGGGAGCAGTACTTC. Residues: CASSLAAGGVAGVREQYF.

This sequence joins TRBV4-1 and TRBJ1-1, with D maybe TRBD1 (6 bases). The V end was cut by 2 bases, the J end by 4 bases, with 14 bases between. CDR1 MGHRA and CDR2 YSYEKL come from the germline V gene. The CDR3 sequence is 15 residues long. The CDR3 spells CASSQSQGLGTEAFF. CDR3 nucleotide sequence: TGCGCCAGCAGCCAATCCCAGGGGTTAGGCACTGAAGCTTTCTTT.

The chain uses TRBV18 and TRBJ2-1; 11 positions agree with TRBD1. The CDR3 loop spans 15 amino acids. Germline CDR1 and CDR2: KGHSH and LQKENI. V lost 3 bases and J lost 8; bases outside the gene matches: 6. CDR3 sequence (DNA): TGTGCCAGCTCACCTCGGACAGGGGGCGCGGATGAGCAGTTCTTC. This gives the protein CASSPRTGGADEQFF.

This chain joins TRBV5-8 and TRBJ2-1; D not resolved. V was clipped by 0 bases and J by 0 bases, with 10 bases between them. The CDR3 sequence is 16 residues long. The V gene's germline CDR1 is SGHTS and CDR2 YDEGEE. This CDR3 reads CASSLGRTSSYNEQFF. Here the CDR3 DNA reads TGTGCCAGCAGCTTGGGCCGAACAAGCTCCTACAATGAGCAGTTCTTC.

The rearrangement links TRBV4-3 to TRBJ2-4; D perhaps matches TRBD1 (6 bases). Trimming cost V 2 bases and J 5 bases, with 10 bases left between them. Germline V lookup: CDR1 LGHNA, CDR2 YSLEER. The CDR3 contains 14 residues. The CDR3 loop is CASSQFQGQNIQYF. DNA of the CDR3: TGCGCCAGCAGCCAATTTCAGGGGCAAAACATTCAGTACTTC.

V gene TRBV5-1 combines with J gene TRBJ1-4; 7 positions agree with TRBD1. The CDR3 totals 15 residues. J was trimmed by 4 bases and V by 4 bases; bases with no gene match: 7. Germline-derived CDR1 and CDR2 are SGHRS and YFSETQ. CDR3: CASSPWTGNNEKLFF. The CDR3 DNA is TGCGCCAGCAGCCCGTGGACAGGAAATAATGAAAAACTGTTTTTT.

The V gene is TRBV5-4, the J gene TRBJ2-7; TRBD2 agrees at 9 bases. The CDR3 has 17 amino acids. Germline V gene lookup returns CDR1 SGHNT and CDR2 YYREEE (reference sequence). V lost 4 bases, J lost 8 bases, and 19 bases stayed unmatched. CDR3 sequence (DNA): TGTGCCAGCAGCGCCACGTCGCGGGAGGGGACTCTCGTTAAGCAGTACTTC. This translates into CASSATSREGTLVKQYF.

This clone has only one observation. This chain links TRBV28 with TRBJ1-2, with 9 bases matching TRBD1. V gave up 4 bases and J gave up 10 bases; unmatched junction bases: 10. Germline V gene sequence: CDR1 MDHEN, CDR2 SYDVKM. This CDR3 has 14 amino acids. CDR3 nucleotides: TGTGCCAGCAGTTATACCGGGACAGGGCCCACCTACACCTTC. Protein product: CASSYTGTGPTYTF.

The chain uses TRBV29-1 and TRBJ2-3; TRBD2 matches 11 bases. J lost 3 bases, V lost 7 bases, and 9 bases had no gene match. The CDR3 consists of 15 residues. CDR1 and CDR2 (germline): SQVTM, ANQGSEA. The CDR3 here is CSARVAGGPTDTQYF. As DNA, the CDR3 is TGCAGCGCCAGGGTAGCGGGAGGGCCAACAGATACGCAGTATTTT.

DNA for the CDR3: TGTGCCAGCAGCGTAGCGCCTAGCGGGAGCGGCACCGGGGAGCTGTTTTTT. This encodes CASSVAPSGSGTGELFF. The rearrangement uses TRBV9 and TRBJ2-2; TRBD2 matches at 10 bases. The V segment lost 0 bases and the J segment 4 bases; nucleotides outside the gene matches: 6. The V gene's germline CDR1 is SGDLS and CDR2 YYNGEE. CDR3 size: 17 residues. The entire variable domain, with the rest obtained from reference TRBV9 and TRBJ2-2, is as follows: DSGVTQTPKHLITATGQRVTLRCSPRSGDLSVYWYQQSLDQGLQFLIQYYNGEERAKGNILERFSAQQFPDLHSELNLSSLELGDSALYFCASSVAPSGSGTGELFFGEGSRLTVL.

As regards this clone: The sample carries other DNA sequences with the same CDR3. The V and J genes are TRBV19 and TRBJ2-7, with TRBD1 matching 9 bases. CDR3 length: 14 residues. CDR1 and CDR2 (germline): LNHDA, SQIVND (reference sequence). V shed 4 bases, J shed 3 bases, and the junction held 4 bases outside the gene matches. CDR3 bases: TGTGCCAGTAGTACCGGGACAGGGAGCTACGAGCAGTACTTC. This encodes CASSTGTGSYEQYF.

The rearrangement links TRBV7-8 to TRBJ1-1; D is uncertain. Germline CDR1 SGHVS, CDR2 FQNEAQ. This CDR3 contains 12 residues. Trimming took off 7 bases at V and 3 bases at J, with 9 bases between the two ends. The CDR3 here is CASTSSDTEAFF. CDR3 in DNA: TGTGCCAGCACCTCTTCCGACACTGAAGCTTTCTTT.

The chain uses TRBV6-5 and TRBJ2-7; the match to TRBD2 covers 9 bases. V lost 2 bases and J lost 0; bases outside the gene matches: 2. Germline CDR1 and CDR2: MNHEY and SVGAGI. This CDR3 spans 15 amino acids. In DNA, the CDR3 is TGTGCCAGCAGTTACAGCGGGGGGTTCTCCTACGAGCAGTACTTC. Translation: CASSYSGGFSYEQYF.

This chain connects TRBV10-1 to TRBJ2-7; TRBD1 is a possible D gene (5 bases). Trimming removed 3 bases at V and 3 bases at J, with 12 bases between. Per the germline V gene, CDR1 is WNHNN and CDR2 is SYGVQD (reference sequence). The CDR3 sequence is 14 residues long. CDR3 protein: CASSEARADYEQYF. DNA for the CDR3: TGCGCCAGCAGTGAAGCCAGGGCGGACTACGAGCAGTACTTC.

The chain carries TRBV6-5 and TRBJ2-7; possibly TRBD2 for D (6 bases). V shed 5 bases and J shed 4 bases, with 12 bases lying between them. This CDR3 has 13 residues. The germline CDR1 and CDR2 sequences are MNHEY and SVGAGI. CDR3 nucleotide sequence: TGTGCCAGCAGTCGGGAGAAGAAATACGAGCAGTACTTC. This codes for CASSREKKYEQYF.

The genes are TRBV30 and TRBJ1-5, with TRBD1 as a possible D gene (6 bases). Trimming removed 2 bases from V and 5 bases from J, with 10 bases in between. CDR1 GTSNPN and CDR2 SVGIG come from the germline V gene (reference sequence). This CDR3 comprises 13 residues. CDR3 protein: CAWSTGSDQPQHF. For the CDR3, the DNA is TGTGCCTGGAGTACAGGGTCCGATCAGCCCCAGCATTTT.